The present entry profiles one T cell receptor (beta chain) with its context. What it binds is unknown. The data stem from a study of cytomegalovirus exposure and HLA in healthy donors. Study results and caveats: Cytomegalovirus-associated TCR beta chains were listed, numbering 150 to 200. The authors later found TCR association rates varying by HLA locus, with DRB1 most and HLA-C fewest. Indistinguishability led to the exclusion of some V segments, TRBV6-2 and TRBV6-3 included.

Between the trimmed V and J ends, which lost 6 bases and 2 bases, there was a span of 13 bases. The CDR3 covers 15 residues. Per the germline V gene, CDR1 is ENHRY and CDR2 is SYGVKD. Amplification used 60 Vbeta primers and 13 Jbeta primers. Here immunoSEQ multiplex PCR was the method, and the copy in TCRdb shows in-frame clones only, minus some. Seen here are about 130,000 clones, about 80% observed once, and the top ten hold 1%. This chain links TRBV10-3 with TRBJ2-2; D might be TRBD2 (6 bases). Material: PBMCs. This clonotype originated in a man aged 40-55 years in good health and CMV-seronegative. CDR3 protein: CAIRISGTNTGELFF. The CDR3 DNA is TGTGCCATCAGAATTAGCGGAACCAACACCGGGGAGCTGTTTTTT.